This record covers a single TCR beta chain. Its antigen is as yet unknown. The entry originates in a study of T-cell memory formation after mild COVID-19. Notes on the study in general: That cross-reactive memory joined was suggested by some responding clones appearing in pre-infection memory. Specificity for SARS-CoV-2 was not confirmed among the second-wave clones peaking on day 37. Day 15 to 85 contracting clones showed balanced CD4/CD8; later expanders leaned CD4+.

5'RACE with constant-segment primers built TCRalpha and TCRbeta cDNA libraries with UMIs. Via MiXCR, TCRdb re-called the 5' RACE reads, giving one row per CDR3 protein. Altogether fewer than 250,000 distinct CDR3 sequences are present, roughly 27% being singletons, with the ten largest covering roughly an eighth. The source material was PBMCs or a T cell subset sorted from them (not recorded which). The TCR comes from an adult woman who had mild COVID-19 (a few samples of this study predate the infection). Cell type and time point are not known.

The CDR3 coding sequence is TGTGCCAGCAGTGACACCGGGACTGGCAGAGGCTACACCTTC. It is translated as CASSDTGTGRGYTF. J is TRBJ1-2 and V is TRBV2, with TRBD1 as a possible D gene (5 bases). The germline V and J ends were trimmed by 3 bases and 8 bases, with 16 bases remaining between them. This CDR3 has 14 amino acids. Germline CDR1 is SNHLY and CDR2 is FYNNEI.